The entry that follows covers one T cell receptor beta chain sequence. Its antigen is currently unknown. 60 Vbeta and 13 Jbeta primers were used in PCR. Assay: immunoSEQ multiplex PCR; the TCRdb copy retains only in-frame clones and omits some. The data contain about 160,000 clones, around 80% of them seen just once; the ten biggest clones take up more than 1.5%. This entry belongs to a study of cytomegalovirus exposure and HLA in healthy donors. Broader study findings: With later analysis, a missense DCLRE1C variant became linked to TCR beta V- and J-gene trimming. Most TCR sequences proved rare, with some public TCRs found in many donors. Among donors in an Asian-associated ancestry cluster, a later analysis reportedly found fewer N-insertions than the roughly 700-donor mean. Researchers reported that a few CMV-associated chains were confirmed in vitro as CMV antigen-specific.

The sample consisted of PBMCs. The TCR originated in a human donor in good health.

CDR3 region: CASSESGTGSGYTF. The CDR3 DNA reads TGTGCCAGCAGTGAATCCGGGACAGGGAGTGGCTACACCTTC. The rearrangement joins TRBV9 to TRBJ1-2; 9 bases match TRBD1. The germline V gene encodes CDR1 SGDLS and CDR2 YYNGEE. CDR3 size: 14 residues. The ends lost 5 bases at V and 7 bases at J; junction bases unmatched: 9. The full variable domain, in which reference TRBV9 and TRBJ1-2 provide the parts outside the CDR3, is DSGVTQTPKHLITATGQRVTLRCSPRSGDLSVYWYQQSLDQGLQFLIQYYNGEERAKGNILERFSAQQFPDLHSELNLSSLELGDSALYFCASSESGTGSGYTFGSGTRLTVV.